These 23 T cell receptor beta chains came from one sample sequenced in a study of beta chain features in type 1 diabetes. TCRB transcripts that were expressed got sequenced, as all of the isolated RNA had been reverse transcribed. Clones were sequenced by immunoSEQ multiplex PCR, and TCRdb holds only the in-frame ones, with some missing. This sample carries fewer than 650,000 clones, about 16% of them seen once, and the ten largest clones take 0.093%. The material sequenced was naive CD4+ T cells from blood. The receptors were sampled from a man in his late teens or twenties in good health.

This clone was counted between two and nine times. V and J are TRBV10-3 and TRBJ1-6; no reliable D call. The CDR3 loop spans 14 amino acids. Germline CDR1 is ENHRY and CDR2 is SYGVKD. V shed 3 bases and J shed 10 bases, with 13 bases lying between them. CDR3 coding DNA: TGTGCCATCAGTGACCCCGGGGAGGGATCACCCCTCCACTTT. Translation gives CAISDPGEGSPLHF.

The rearrangement joins TRBV27 to TRBJ1-4; perhaps TRBD1 as D (5 bases). Trimming removed 3 bases from V and 4 bases from J, with 12 bases in between. CDR3 length: 15 amino acids. Per germline, CDR1 MNHEY and CDR2 SMNVEV (reference sequence). The CDR3 loop is CASSFLRGNNEKLFF. As DNA, the CDR3 is TGTGCCAGCAGTTTTTTAAGGGGTAATAATGAAAAACTGTTTTTT.

Here the CDR3 reads CASSLDGRGQHYGYTF. CDR3 in DNA: TGCGCCAGCAGCTTGGATGGTCGGGGACAGCACTATGGCTACACCTTC. The chain combines TRBV5-1 with TRBJ1-2; TRBD1 matches at 7 bases. The germline V gene has CDR1 SGHRS and CDR2 YFSETQ. The V gene end was trimmed by 0 bases and the J gene end by 3 bases; junction bases not matched to a gene: 8. The CDR3 contains 16 residues.

This clone appeared a few times. The chain has TRBV4-3 and TRBJ2-6; D is undetermined. V was clipped by 4 bases and J by 1 base, with 5 bases between them. Germline V gene data show CDR1 as LGHNA and CDR2 as YSLEER. This CDR3 spans 14 amino acids. CDR3 nucleotides: TGCGCCAGCAGCCTTAGATCTGGGGCCAACGTCCTGACTTTC. Encoded protein: CASSLRSGANVLTF.

This clone was observed a single time. The rearrangement links TRBV19 to TRBJ2-5; D gene unclear. The V end was cut by 5 bases, the J end by 5 bases, with 12 bases between. Germline values: CDR1 LNHDA, CDR2 SQIVND (reference sequence). The CDR3 extends over 13 amino acids. CDR3 residues: CASSPRKRETQYF. CDR3 DNA: TGTGCCAGTAGTCCAAGAAAGAGGGAGACCCAGTACTTC.

CDR3 residues: CASSFFTMNTEAFF. CDR3 sequence (DNA): TGTGCCAGCAGCTTTTTTACCATGAACACTGAAGCTTTCTTT. This chain links TRBV7-9 with TRBJ1-1, with no clear D. There are 14 residues in the CDR3. V shed 3 bases and J shed 0 bases, with 8 bases lying between them. Germline V gene sequence: CDR1 SEHNR, CDR2 FQNEAQ (reference sequence).

The CDR3 sequence: CASVSGLRPYEQYF. CDR3 DNA sequence: TGTGCCAGCGTGTCGGGACTGAGACCCTACGAGCAGTACTTC. The chain has TRBV5-6 and TRBJ2-7; D is perhaps TRBD2 (6 bases). The germline V gene has CDR1 SGHDT and CDR2 YYEEEE. The CDR3 contains 14 residues. V was pared by 7 bases and J by 2 bases, with 16 bases between.

This clone appeared a few times. V usage is TRBV9 and J usage is TRBJ2-3; D possibly corresponds to TRBD2 (5 bases). Germline CDR1 SGDLS, CDR2 YYNGEE. This CDR3 has 14 amino acids. Trimming took 4 bases from V and 5 from J, leaving 14 bases between them. In DNA, the CDR3 is TGTGCCAGCAGCATGGCCCCGGGGATAGATACGCAGTATTTT. It translates to CASSMAPGIDTQYF.

The J gene is TRBJ2-5, the V gene TRBV11-3, with 12 bases identical to TRBD2. Germline assignment: CDR1 SGHNT and CDR2 YENEEA. CDR3 length: 14 amino acids. J gave up 5 bases and V 4 bases, and 2 bases lay outside the gene matches. The CDR3 is CASSSGLAGETQYF. DNA of the CDR3: TGTGCCAGCAGCTCCGGACTAGCGGGGGAGACCCAGTACTTC.

V gene TRBV6-5 combines with J gene TRBJ2-2; D is possibly TRBD2 (6 bases). This CDR3 region has 15 residues. V dropped 4 bases and J dropped 6 bases, with 15 bases sitting between them. The V gene's germline CDR1 is MNHEY and CDR2 SVGAGI. The CDR3, as DNA: TGTGCCAGCAGTTCGGGACTTCTAGGGGCCGGGGAGCTGTTTTTT. Its protein is CASSSGLLGAGELFF.

The chain joins TRBV28 to TRBJ2-5; 7 bases fit TRBD1. The CDR3 length is 12 residues. V shed 8 bases, J shed 6 bases, and the junction held 6 bases outside the gene matches. From germline, CDR1 is MDHEN and CDR2 SYDVKM. The CDR3 region is CASDDRVKTQYF. The CDR3 bases are TGTGCCAGCGATGACAGGGTCAAGACCCAGTACTTC. The variable domain in full, with the rest retrieved from reference TRBV28 and TRBJ2-5, is DVKVTQSSRYLVKRTGEKVFLECVQDMDHENMFWYRQDPGLGLRLIYFSYDVKMKEKGDIPEGYSVSREKKERFSLILESASTNQTSMYLCASDDRVKTQYFGPGTRLLVL.

The V gene is TRBV21-1, the J gene TRBJ1-4. TRBV21-1 is given as a pseudogene. The CDR3 is made up of 15 amino acids. The CDR3 protein is CASSWDRVPGEKLFF. The CDR3 region has the DNA TGTGCCAGCAGCTGGGACCGGGTCCCGGGAGAAAAACTGTTTTTT.

This rearrangement joins TRBV9 to TRBJ2-3; 7 nucleotides line up with TRBD2. From germline, CDR1 is SGDLS and CDR2 YYNGEE. The ends lost 0 bases at V and 2 bases at J; junction bases unmatched: 9. This CDR3 region has 17 residues. The CDR3 coding sequence is TGTGCCAGCAGCGTAGCTGGGGCTAGCGGATACACAGATACGCAGTATTTT. It encodes CASSVAGASGYTDTQYF. The variable domain in full, completed from reference TRBV9 and TRBJ2-3, reads DSGVTQTPKHLITATGQRVTLRCSPRSGDLSVYWYQQSLDQGLQFLIQYYNGEERAKGNILERFSAQQFPDLHSELNLSSLELGDSALYFCASSVAGASGYTDTQYFGPGTRLTVL.

This clone was observed a handful of times. The chain combines TRBV14 with TRBJ2-7, with 9 bases matching TRBD1. The CDR3 contains 18 residues. Germline V gene lookup returns CDR1 SGHDN and CDR2 FVKESK. The J segment lost 3 bases and the V segment lost 5 bases, leaving 17 bases of the junction unmatched. The CDR3 nucleotides are TGTGCCAGCAGCTTAAACCCCCAAACAGGGGGCAGGCGCTACGAGCAGTACTTC. As protein: CASSLNPQTGGRRYEQYF.

This clone was counted only a few times. The chain carries TRBV5-1 and TRBJ2-2; D remains ambiguous. The CDR3 has 13 residues. Between the trimmed V and J ends, which lost 3 bases and 4 bases, there was a span of 7 bases. Germline CDR1 SGHRS, CDR2 YFSETQ. The CDR3 reads CASSSGSTGELFF. DNA of the CDR3: TGCGCCAGCAGCTCCGGTTCCACCGGGGAGCTGTTTTTT.

V is TRBV27 and J is TRBJ2-7; D not resolved. The germline V and J ends were trimmed by 2 bases and 2 bases, with 16 bases remaining between them. CDR3 length: 16 amino acids. The germline V gene encodes CDR1 MNHEY and CDR2 SMNVEV (reference sequence). The CDR3 region is CASSLHRPPGPYEQYF. CDR3 DNA: TGTGCCAGCAGTTTACACCGGCCCCCAGGCCCCTACGAGCAGTACTTC.

This clone has more than one count but fewer than ten. The same CDR3 also results from other DNA sequences found in this sample. The chain combines TRBV4-3 with TRBJ2-7; TRBD1 might be the D (5 bases). CDR3 length: 14 amino acids. Per the germline V gene, CDR1 is LGHNA and CDR2 is YSLEER. The V end was cut by 0 bases, the J end by 0 bases, with 6 bases between. The CDR3 spells CASSQEQGSYEQYF. The CDR3 DNA follows: TGCGCCAGCAGCCAAGAGCAGGGCTCCTACGAGCAGTACTTC.

The V and J genes are TRBV19 and TRBJ2-7, with TRBD1 identical over 7 bases. The CDR3 runs to 16 residues. V shed 3 bases and J 4 bases; nucleotides not matched to a gene: 12. Germline V gives CDR1 LNHDA, CDR2 SQIVND (reference sequence). Written as DNA, the CDR3 is TGTGCCAGTAGTATGGGGACAGCTCTATCGACTTACGAGCAGTACTTC. Protein: CASSMGTALSTYEQYF.

This clone appeared a few times. The V and J genes are TRBV29-1 and TRBJ2-2; 11 bases are a match to TRBD2. There are 14 residues in the CDR3. Unmatched junction bases numbered 4, after V lost 4 bases and J lost 6 bases. Germline-derived CDR1 and CDR2 are SQVTM and ANQGSEA. CDR3 sequence reads: CSVVSSGRSGELFF. CDR3 sequence (DNA): TGCAGCGTTGTATCTAGCGGGAGGTCCGGGGAGCTGTTTTTT.

V is TRBV10-3 and J is TRBJ2-6; D is undetermined. Germline assignment: CDR1 ENHRY and CDR2 SYGVKD. Trimming took 6 bases from V and 2 from J, leaving 11 bases between them. This CDR3 is built from 15 residues. The chain's CDR3 is CAISPLRTGANVLTF. DNA of the CDR3: TGTGCCATCAGCCCACTACGGACTGGGGCCAACGTCCTGACTTTC.

This clone was seen a few times. The chain carries TRBV5-1 and TRBJ2-7; TRBD2 is a possible D gene (6 bases). Deletions cut 3 bases from V and 2 bases from J, with 12 bases between. CDR3 length equals 14 residues. CDR1 is SGHRS, CDR2 YFSETQ, per germline. This CDR3 is CASSSRDWPYEQYF. CDR3 DNA sequence: TGCGCCAGCAGCTCTAGGGACTGGCCCTACGAGCAGTACTTC.

CDR3: CSATQNNEQFF. The CDR3 nucleotides are TGCAGTGCTACACAGAACAATGAGCAGTTCTTC. The chain is built from TRBV20-1 and TRBJ2-1; D unclear. This CDR3 has 11 residues. V gave up 4 bases and J gave up 5 bases, with 6 bases separating them. CDR1 and CDR2 (germline): DFQATT, SNEGSKA (reference sequence).

J is TRBJ1-3 and V is TRBV27; D may be TRBD1 (6 bases). The V and J ends lost 5 bases and 1 base respectively, with 15 bases between them. The germline gives CDR1 MNHEY, CDR2 SMNVEV (reference sequence). This CDR3 contains 16 residues. DNA for the CDR3: TGTGCCAGCAGTGCTACAGGGAAGGGTTCTGGAAACACCATATATTTT. Its translation: CASSATGKGSGNTIYF.